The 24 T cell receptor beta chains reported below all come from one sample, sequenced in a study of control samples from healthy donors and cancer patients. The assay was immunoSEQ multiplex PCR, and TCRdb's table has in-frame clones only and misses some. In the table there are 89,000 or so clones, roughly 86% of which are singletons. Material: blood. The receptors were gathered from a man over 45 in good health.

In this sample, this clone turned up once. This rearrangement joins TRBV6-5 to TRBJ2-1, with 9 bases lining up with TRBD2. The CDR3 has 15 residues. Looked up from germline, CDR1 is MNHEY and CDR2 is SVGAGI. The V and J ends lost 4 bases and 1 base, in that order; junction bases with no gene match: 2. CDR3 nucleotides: TGTGCCAGCAGTTTGCTAGCGGGGTCCTACAATGAGCAGTTCTTC. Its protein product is CASSLLAGSYNEQFF.

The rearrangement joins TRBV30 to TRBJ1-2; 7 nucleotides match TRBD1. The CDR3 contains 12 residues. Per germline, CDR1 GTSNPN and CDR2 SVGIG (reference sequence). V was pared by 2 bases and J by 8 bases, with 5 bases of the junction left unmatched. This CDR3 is CAWSRQGAGYTF. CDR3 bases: TGTGCCTGGAGTCGACAGGGCGCGGGCTACACCTTC.

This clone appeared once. The CDR3 DNA sequence: TGTGCCAGCAGCCAAGATGACAGGGCTAGCGGGGGGTACAATGAGCAGTTCTTC. It translates to CASSQDDRASGGYNEQFF. The V call is TRBV14, the J call TRBJ2-1; 11 bases are a match to TRBD2. V gave up 0 bases and J gave up 4 bases; unmatched junction bases: 8. The CDR3 runs 18 residues. The V gene's germline CDR1 is SGHDN and CDR2 FVKESK.

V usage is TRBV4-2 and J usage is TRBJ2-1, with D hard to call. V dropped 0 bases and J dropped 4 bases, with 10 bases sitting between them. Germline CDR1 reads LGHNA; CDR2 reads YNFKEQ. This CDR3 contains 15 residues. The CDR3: CASSQDLADYNEQFF. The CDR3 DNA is TGTGCCAGCAGCCAAGATTTGGCGGATTACAATGAGCAGTTCTTC.

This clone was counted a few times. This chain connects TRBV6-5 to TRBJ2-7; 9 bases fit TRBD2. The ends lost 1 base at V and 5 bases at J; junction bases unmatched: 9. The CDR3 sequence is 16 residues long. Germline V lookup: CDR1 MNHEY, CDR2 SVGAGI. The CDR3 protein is CASSYFRGSGRDEQYF. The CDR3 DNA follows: TGTGCCAGCAGTTACTTCCGCGGTAGCGGGAGAGACGAGCAGTACTTC.

CDR3 in DNA: TGTGCCAGCAGTTACGGGACAGGGGGCTCTGGCTACACCTTC. It is translated as CASSYGTGGSGYTF. This sequence joins TRBV6-5 and TRBJ1-2, with 12 bases aligning to TRBD1. The germline V gene has CDR1 MNHEY and CDR2 SVGAGI. This CDR3 comprises 14 residues. J was trimmed by 7 bases and V by 2 bases; bases with no gene match: 2.

The CDR3 DNA reads as TGTGCCACCAGTGAATGGGGGGCAGGTCAGCCCCAGCATTTT. This sequence encodes CATSEWGAGQPQHF. The chain combines TRBV24-1 with TRBJ1-5; maybe TRBD1 (6 bases). Germline-derived CDR1 and CDR2 are KGHDR and SFDVKD. There are 14 residues in the CDR3. V was shortened by 4 bases and J by 6 bases, with 12 bases between the two germline ends.

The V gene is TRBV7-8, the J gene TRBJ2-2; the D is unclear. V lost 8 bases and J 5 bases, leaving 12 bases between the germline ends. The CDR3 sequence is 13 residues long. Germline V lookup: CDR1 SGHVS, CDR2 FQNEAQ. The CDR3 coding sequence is TGTGCCAGCGGCCGGACGCAGACCGGGGAGCTGTTTTTT. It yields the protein CASGRTQTGELFF.

CDR3 in amino acids: CASSPLGQGQGGTF. The CDR3 nucleotides read TGCGCCAGCAGCCCCCTGGGACAGGGACAGGGGGGGACCTTC. The V and J genes are TRBV5-1 and TRBJ1-2, with 11 bases identical to TRBD1. Germline CDR1 is SGHRS and CDR2 is YFSETQ. Germline trimming cut 4 bases from V and 14 bases from J; bases unmatched to any gene: 13. The CDR3 runs 14 residues.

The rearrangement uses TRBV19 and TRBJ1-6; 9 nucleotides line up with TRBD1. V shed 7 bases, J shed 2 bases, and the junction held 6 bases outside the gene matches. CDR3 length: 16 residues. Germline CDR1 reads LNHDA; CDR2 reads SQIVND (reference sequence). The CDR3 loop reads CASNNRGLAYNSPLHF. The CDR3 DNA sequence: TGTGCCAGTAACAACAGGGGGCTCGCCTATAATTCACCCCTCCACTTT.

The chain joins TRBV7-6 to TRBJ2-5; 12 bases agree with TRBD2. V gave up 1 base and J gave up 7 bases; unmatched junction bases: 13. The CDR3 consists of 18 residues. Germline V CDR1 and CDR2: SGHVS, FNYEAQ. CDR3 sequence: CASSLGASLAGGLGTQYF. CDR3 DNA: TGTGCCAGCAGCTTAGGGGCCTCCCTAGCGGGAGGGCTCGGGACCCAGTACTTC.

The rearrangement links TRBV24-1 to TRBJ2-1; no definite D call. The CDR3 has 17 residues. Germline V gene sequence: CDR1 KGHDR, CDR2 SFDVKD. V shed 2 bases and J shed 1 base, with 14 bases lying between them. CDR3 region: CATSDSPNARSYNEQFF. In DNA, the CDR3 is TGTGCCACCAGTGATTCCCCCAACGCTAGATCCTACAATGAGCAGTTCTTC.

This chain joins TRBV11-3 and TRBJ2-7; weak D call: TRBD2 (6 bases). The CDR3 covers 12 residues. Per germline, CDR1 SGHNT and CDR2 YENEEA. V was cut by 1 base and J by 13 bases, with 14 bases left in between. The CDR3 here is CASSLGPQGGYF. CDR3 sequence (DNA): TGTGCCAGCAGCTTAGGGCCTCAGGGAGGATACTTC.

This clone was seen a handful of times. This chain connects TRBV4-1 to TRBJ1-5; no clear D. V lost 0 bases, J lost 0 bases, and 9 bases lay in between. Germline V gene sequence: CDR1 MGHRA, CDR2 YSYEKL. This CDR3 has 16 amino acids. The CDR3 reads CASSQDGYVSNQPQHF. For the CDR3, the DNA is TGCGCCAGCAGCCAAGATGGTTACGTTAGCAATCAGCCCCAGCATTTT.

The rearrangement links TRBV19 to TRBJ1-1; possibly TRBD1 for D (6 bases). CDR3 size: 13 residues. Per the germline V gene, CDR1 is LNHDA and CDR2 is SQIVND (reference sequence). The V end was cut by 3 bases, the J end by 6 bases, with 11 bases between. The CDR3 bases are TGTGCCAGTAGTATTTTGGGGGCCGCTGAAGCTTTCTTT. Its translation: CASSILGAAEAFF.

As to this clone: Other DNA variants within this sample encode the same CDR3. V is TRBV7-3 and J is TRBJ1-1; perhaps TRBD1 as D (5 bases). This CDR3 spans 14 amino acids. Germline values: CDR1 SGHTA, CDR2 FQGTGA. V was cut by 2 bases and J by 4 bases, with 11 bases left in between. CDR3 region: CASSLLGASTEAFF. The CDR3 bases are TGTGCCAGCAGCTTATTAGGGGCGAGCACTGAAGCTTTCTTT.

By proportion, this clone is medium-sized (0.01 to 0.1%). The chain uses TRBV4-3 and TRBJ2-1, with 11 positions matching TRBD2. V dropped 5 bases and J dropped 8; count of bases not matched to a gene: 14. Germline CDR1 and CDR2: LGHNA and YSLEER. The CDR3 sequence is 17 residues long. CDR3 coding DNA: TGCGCCAGCAGCGTCGGGGTAGCGGGGGGGCCGGGCGATGAGCAGTTCTTC. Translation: CASSVGVAGGPGDEQFF.

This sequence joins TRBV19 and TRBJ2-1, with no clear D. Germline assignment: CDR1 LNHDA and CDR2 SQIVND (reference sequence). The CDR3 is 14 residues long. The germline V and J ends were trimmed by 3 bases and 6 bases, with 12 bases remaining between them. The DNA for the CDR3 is TGTGCCAGTAGTATCCTTAGTTTAGGCAATGAGCAGTTCTTC. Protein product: CASSILSLGNEQFF.

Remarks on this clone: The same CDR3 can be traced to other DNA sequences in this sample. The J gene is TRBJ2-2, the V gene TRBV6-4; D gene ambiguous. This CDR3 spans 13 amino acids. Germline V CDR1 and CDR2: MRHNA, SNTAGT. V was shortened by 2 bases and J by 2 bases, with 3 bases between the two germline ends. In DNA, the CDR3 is TGTGCCAGCAGTGACACTAACACCGGGGAGCTGTTTTTT. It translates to CASSDTNTGELFF.

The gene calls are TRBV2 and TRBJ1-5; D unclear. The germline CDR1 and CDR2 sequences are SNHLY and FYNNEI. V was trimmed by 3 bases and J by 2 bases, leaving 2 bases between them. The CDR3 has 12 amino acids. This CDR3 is CASSEGNQPQHF. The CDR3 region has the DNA TGTGCCAGCAGTGAGGGCAATCAGCCCCAGCATTTT.

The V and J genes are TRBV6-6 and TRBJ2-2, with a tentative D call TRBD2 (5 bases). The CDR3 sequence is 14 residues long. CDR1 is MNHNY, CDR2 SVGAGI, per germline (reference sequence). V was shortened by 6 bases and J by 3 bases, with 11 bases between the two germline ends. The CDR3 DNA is TGTGCCAGCAGAGTGTTGGGAGACACCGGGGAGCTGTTTTTT. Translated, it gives CASRVLGDTGELFF.

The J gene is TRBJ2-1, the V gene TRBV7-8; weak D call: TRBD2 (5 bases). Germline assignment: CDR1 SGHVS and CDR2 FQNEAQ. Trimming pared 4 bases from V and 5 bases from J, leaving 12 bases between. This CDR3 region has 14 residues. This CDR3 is CASSSAGLNNEQFF. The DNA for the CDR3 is TGTGCCAGCAGCTCCGCCGGACTTAACAATGAGCAGTTCTTC.

The CDR3 DNA sequence: TGTGCCAGCAGCTTGGGACAGGGTCCTCTCGTAAACATTCAGTACTTC. Translation: CASSLGQGPLVNIQYF. The chain recombines TRBV5-6 with TRBJ2-4; 7 positions agree with TRBD1. Germline-derived CDR1 and CDR2 are SGHDT and YYEEEE. CDR3 length: 16 residues. The trim removed 0 bases at V and 6 bases at J, leaving 9 bases unmatched. Looking up the rest from reference TRBV5-6 and TRBJ2-4 gives the full variable domain: DAGVTQSPTHLIKTRGQQVTLRCSPKSGHDTVSWYQQALGQGPQFIFQYYEEEERQRGNFPDRFSGHQFPNYSSELNVNALLLGDSALYLCASSLGQGPLVNIQYFGAGTRLSVL.

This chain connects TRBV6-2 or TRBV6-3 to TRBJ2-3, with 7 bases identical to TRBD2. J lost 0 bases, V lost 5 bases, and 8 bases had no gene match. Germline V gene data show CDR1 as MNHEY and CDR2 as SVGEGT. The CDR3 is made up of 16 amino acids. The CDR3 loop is CASSASRETSTDTQYF. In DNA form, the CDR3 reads TGTGCCAGCAGTGCCTCGCGGGAGACAAGCACAGATACGCAGTATTTT.